This T cell receptor (beta chain) was profiled in a study of blood T cell repertoires in COVID-19 (TCRdb year 2020). Describing the broader study: Samples from collaborators originated in the United States, Italy and Spain and spanned both the acute and convalescent phases of COVID-19. The prospective study material was composed of cDNA or gDNA derived from T cells, B-cell-depleted T cells, or PBMCs. The dataset comprised deeply sampled blood TCRbeta repertoires from subjects exposed to, actively infected with, or recovered from COVID-19. A freely available public database, intended as a resource for researchers studying the immune response to SARS-CoV-2, is where the repertoires were released. Samples came from the ongoing ImmuneRACE study (first 160 participants) plus 1,254 subjects from 6 global collaborators. Nearly every sample came with metadata listing a de-identified subject ID, COVID-19 status, age in years and sex. Where available, HLA class I and class II types were taken from metadata supplied by the sample provider and were not determined by assay-based typing.

For this clone: The antigen this receptor binds is unknown. Base-call qualities are not available, and no considerably larger clone is one nucleotide away.

Study-wide conclusions, independent of this receptor: Clinical and demographic metadata were provided uncurated, with the amount varying by source and participant.

TCRbeta CDR3 regions were amplified from genomic DNA by means of the immunoSEQ Assay, a bias-controlled multiplex PCR. On the authors' methods: Nucleated cell counts per sample were estimated from amplification of reference gene primers within the assay. To quantify the absolute abundance of each unique TCRbeta CDR3 rearrangement, sequence reads were collapsed and filtered. For each sample, productive Simpson clonality was calculated as the square root of Simpson's diversity index across productive rearrangements. TCRdb carries this immuneACCESS record with in-frame sequences only. Its versions omit some clonotypes, under half of them owing to an unresolved V gene in the studies checked, with the rest unexplained. V and J calls and clone size come straight from that table; D and trimming were deduced from the DNA. The sample includes about 300,000 clones, with 89% observed a single time. The ten largest clones represent 4.5% to 6.5% of the sample.

Enrolling through a virtual design, the prospective study's participants ranged in age from roughly 18 to 100 years and lived across roughly 24 United States geographic areas. In the prospective study, participants were assigned to cohorts based on the clinical history participants reported in a screening survey and a study questionnaire. Recovered participants in ImmuneRACE Cohort 3 were defined by two consecutive negative NP/OP PCR tests, clearance by a healthcare professional, or resolution of symptoms. In the prospective study, whole blood, serum and a nasopharyngeal or oropharyngeal swab were collected from each participant by mobile phlebotomists. Participants in the prospective study had the option to provide additional blood draws and questionnaires over a roughly 2-month period. Before DNA extraction, prospective study blood samples were shipped either frozen or at room temperature. The CDR3 contains 16 residues, cysteine and phenylalanine counted. Left in the record is the CDR3 DNA by itself, 48 bases read in frame from the first base. From a lookup of the germline V gene, CDR1 and CDR2 are KGHDR and SFDVKD. After removal of 2 bases from V and 3 bases from J, the junction retains 7 bases not matched to a gene.

This clonotype was obtained from a man aged 55 to 69 who had recovered from COVID-19. This sequence uses TRBV24-1 and TRBJ2-5; 8 bases in the junction line up with TRBD1. Material: PBMCs or T cells enriched from blood (not recorded which). Here the CDR3 is given as CATSDSGTGPEETQYF. The bases read TGTGCCACCAGTGATTCGGGGACAGGTCCCGAAGAGACCCAGTACTTC.